Shown below are 5 T cell receptor beta chains from a single sample sequenced in a study of spatial heterogeneity in lung cancer. Noted time point: sample taken at primary tumor resection. Unsorted whole RNA of tumor, nontumor lung or frozen PBMC was sequenced. TCRdb independently ran MiXCR on the 5' RACE reads; one entry per CDR3 protein. The profile covers about 47,000 distinct CDR3 sequences, with about an eighth appearing a single time and around two fifths taken by the ten largest. The source material was PBMCs, sampled at surgery. These receptors came from a female donor with early-stage non-small cell lung cancer.

The rearrangement joins TRBV18 to TRBJ2-1; the D is unclear. Germline-derived CDR1 and CDR2 are KGHSH and LQKENI. This CDR3 has 13 amino acids. V lost 2 bases and J lost 5, with 7 bases in between. The CDR3 region is CASSPGQNNEQFF. CDR3 coding DNA: TGTGCCAGCTCACCAGGGCAGAACAATGAGCAGTTCTTC.

The chain is built from TRBV4-2 and TRBJ2-7; possible D gene TRBD2, 6 bases. Trimming stripped 0 bases from V and 5 bases from J, with 14 bases between. This CDR3 has 15 residues. From germline, CDR1 is LGHNA and CDR2 YNFKEQ. The CDR3 DNA is TGTGCCAGCAGCCAAGATCCCGGGAGAATCGACGAGCAGTACTTC. It specifies CASSQDPGRIDEQYF.

V gene TRBV6-5 combines with J gene TRBJ2-3; 8 nucleotides line up with TRBD2. The CDR3 contains 15 residues. Germline loops: CDR1 MNHEY, CDR2 SVGAGI. V gave up 0 bases and J gave up 5 bases; unmatched junction bases: 4. The CDR3 spells CASSYSDAGGDTQYF. CDR3 bases: TGTGCCAGCAGTTACTCGGACGCGGGGGGAGATACGCAGTATTTT.

This clonotype was picked up many times. The rearrangement links TRBV7-2 to TRBJ2-3; D is unclear. The CDR3 loop spans 12 amino acids. Trimming shortened V by 3 bases and J by 5 bases, and 6 bases separated the two germline ends. Per the germline V gene, CDR1 is SGHTA and CDR2 is FQGNSA. This CDR3 reads CASSLREDTQYF. CDR3 sequence (DNA): TGTGCCAGCAGCTTGCGCGAAGATACGCAGTATTTT. The full variable domain, completed using reference TRBV7-2 and TRBJ2-3, is GAGVSQSPSNKVTEKGKDVELRCDPISGHTALYWYRQSLGQGLEFLIYFQGNSAPDKSGLPSDRFSAERTGGSVSTLTIQRTQQEDSAVYLCASSLREDTQYFGPGTRLTVL.

As regards this clonotype: The junction differs from germline at one of its ends, possibly a read error. The chain employs TRBV19 and TRBJ1-5; 7 bases match TRBD1. This CDR3 spans 14 amino acids. Germline V CDR1 and CDR2: LNHDA, SQIVND (reference sequence). CDR3 loop: CASRETGYNQPQNF. The CDR3 DNA follows: TGTGCCAGTAGGGAGACAGGGTATAACCAGCCCCAGAATTTT.